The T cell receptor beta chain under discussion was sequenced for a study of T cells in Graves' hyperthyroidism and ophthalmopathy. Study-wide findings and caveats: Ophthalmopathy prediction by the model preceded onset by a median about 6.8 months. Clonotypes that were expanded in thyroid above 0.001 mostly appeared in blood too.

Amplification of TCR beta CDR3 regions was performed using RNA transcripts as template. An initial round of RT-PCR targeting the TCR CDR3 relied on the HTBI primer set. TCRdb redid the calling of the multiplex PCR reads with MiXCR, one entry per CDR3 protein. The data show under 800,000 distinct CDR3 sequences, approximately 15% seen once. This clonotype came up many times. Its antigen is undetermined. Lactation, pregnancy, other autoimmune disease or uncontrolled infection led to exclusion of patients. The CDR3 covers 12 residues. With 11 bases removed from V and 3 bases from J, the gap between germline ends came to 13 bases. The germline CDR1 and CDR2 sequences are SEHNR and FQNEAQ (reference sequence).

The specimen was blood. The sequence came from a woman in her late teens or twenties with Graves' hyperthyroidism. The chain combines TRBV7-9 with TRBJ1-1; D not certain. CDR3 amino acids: CASLGSHTEAFF. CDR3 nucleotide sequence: TGTGCCTCCCTTGGTTCCCACACTGAAGCTTTCTTT.